The 20 T cell receptor beta chains below come from one sample, sequenced in a study of blood T cell repertoires in COVID-19. Sequenced by immunoSEQ multiplex PCR; TCRdb stores in-frame clones only, minus some. The sample shows about 270,000 clones, 86% of them seen only once. The specimen was peripheral blood. The origin of the receptors is a man between 35 and 55 years old who had recovered from COVID-19.

The chain couples TRBV27 to TRBJ1-6; no definite D call. V dropped 5 bases and J dropped 8 bases, with 16 bases sitting between them. CDR3 size: 15 residues. Germline CDR1 MNHEY, CDR2 SMNVEV (reference sequence). This chain's CDR3 is CASSRRLSLDSPLHF. CDR3 DNA: TGTGCCAGCAGTCGGAGGCTATCTCTAGATTCACCCCTCCACTTT.

The chain couples TRBV4-1 to TRBJ2-3, with 11 nucleotides matching TRBD2. Germline CDR1 MGHRA, CDR2 YSYEKL. The CDR3 runs 19 residues. Germline trimming cut 0 bases from V and 0 bases from J; bases unmatched to any gene: 8. CDR3 coding DNA: TGCGCCAGCAGCCAAGATATCCTAGCGGGGGGCGCTAGCACAGATACGCAGTATTTT. Amino acids: CASSQDILAGGASTDTQYF.

This clone has only one observation. The chain recombines TRBV27 with TRBJ2-7; 11 bases line up with TRBD2. The CDR3 is made up of 13 amino acids. Germline values: CDR1 MNHEY, CDR2 SMNVEV (reference sequence). With V trimmed by 5 bases and J by 5 bases, 2 bases remained unmatched. This CDR3 is CASSRLAGNEQYF. CDR3 coding DNA: TGTGCCAGCAGTCGACTAGCGGGGAACGAGCAGTACTTC.

In its sample, this clone was seen a few times. This chain joins TRBV11-2 and TRBJ1-1, with D possibly matching TRBD1 (6 bases). V lost 7 bases to trimming and J lost 10 bases, with 16 bases between them. The CDR3 spans 12 residues. Germline loops: CDR1 SGHAT, CDR2 FQNNGV. CDR3 region: CASTIRTDGAFF. The DNA for the CDR3 is TGTGCCAGCACCATTCGGACAGATGGAGCTTTCTTT.

V and J are TRBV6-2 or TRBV6-3 and TRBJ2-5, with a tentative D call TRBD2 (6 bases). This CDR3 is built from 14 residues. V was pared by 1 base and J by 5 bases, with 11 bases between. Per germline, CDR1 MNHEY and CDR2 SVGEGT. CDR3 in amino acids: CASSYLTRKETQYF. CDR3 nucleotides: TGTGCCAGCAGTTACTTGACTAGAAAGGAGACCCAGTACTTC.

The rearrangement uses TRBV6-5 and TRBJ2-1; tentatively, D is TRBD1 (6 bases). The germline V gene has CDR1 MNHEY and CDR2 SVGAGI. The CDR3 is 11 residues long. Trimming took 6 bases from V and 14 from J, leaving 14 bases between them. The CDR3 reads CASSPGTIEFF. The CDR3, as DNA: TGTGCCAGCAGCCCCGGGACAATAGAGTTCTTC.

This clone has only one observation. The chain joins TRBV7-9 to TRBJ2-1; a possible D gene is TRBD1 (7 bases). Trimming took 7 bases from V and 7 from J, leaving 17 bases between them. Germline V gene sequence: CDR1 SEHNR, CDR2 FQNEAQ (reference sequence). This CDR3 is 14 amino acids long. The CDR3 DNA sequence: TGTGCCAGCACCCCCTTCTCAGGGGGGAATGAGCAGTTCTTC. Residues: CASTPFSGGNEQFF.

The chain recombines TRBV18 with TRBJ1-5; 7 positions agree with TRBD1. The CDR3 has 15 residues. V gave up 1 base and J gave up 4 bases; unmatched junction bases: 4. Germline CDR1 and CDR2: KGHSH and LQKENI. This CDR3 is CASSPLGQSNQPQHF. For the CDR3, the DNA is TGTGCCAGCTCACCACTGGGACAGTCTAATCAGCCCCAGCATTTT.

This rearrangement joins TRBV5-4 to TRBJ2-1, with 11 bases that match TRBD1. The CDR3 is 18 amino acids. Losses at the gene ends were 3 bases for V and 0 bases for J; bases not matched to a gene: 8. Germline V gene lookup returns CDR1 SGHNT and CDR2 YYREEE (reference sequence). The chain's CDR3 is CASSSGQGAPLSYNEQFF. For the CDR3, the DNA is TGTGCCAGCAGCTCCGGACAGGGGGCTCCCCTCTCCTACAATGAGCAGTTCTTC.

The rearrangement links TRBV5-4 to TRBJ2-2; tentatively, D is TRBD2 (6 bases). Germline V lookup: CDR1 SGHNT, CDR2 YYREEE (reference sequence). Deletions cut 1 base from V and 6 bases from J, with 13 bases between. The CDR3 runs to 15 residues. The CDR3 region is CASSLYGSGAGELFF. The DNA for the CDR3 is TGTGCCAGCAGCTTGTACGGGAGTGGGGCCGGGGAGCTGTTTTTT.

V and J are TRBV11-3 and TRBJ2-3, with D possibly being TRBD1 (5 bases). This CDR3 has 15 residues. Germline V lookup: CDR1 SGHNT, CDR2 YENEEA. Trimming removed 3 bases at V and 4 bases at J, with 14 bases between. DNA for the CDR3: TGTGCCAGCAGCTTGGGGCAGGGCCGGGCAGATACGCAGTATTTT. Protein: CASSLGQGRADTQYF.

The chain joins TRBV6-6 to TRBJ2-1, with 9 bases matching TRBD2. Per germline, CDR1 MNHNY and CDR2 SVGAGI (reference sequence). This CDR3 has 14 amino acids. Unmatched junction bases numbered 5, after V lost 7 bases and J lost 4 bases. DNA for the CDR3: TGTGCCAGCAAGCGGGGGGCTGGGTACAATGAGCAGTTCTTC. It specifies CASKRGAGYNEQFF.

The rearrangement links TRBV7-8 to TRBJ2-1; D is possibly TRBD1 (6 bases). This CDR3 comprises 13 residues. V was clipped by 5 bases and J by 6 bases, with 11 bases between them. Germline V CDR1 and CDR2: SGHVS, FQNEAQ. The CDR3 reads CASSGNRVNEQFF. CDR3 sequence (DNA): TGTGCCAGCAGCGGCAACAGGGTCAATGAGCAGTTCTTC.

The sample holds a few counts of this clone. V gene TRBV6-1 combines with J gene TRBJ1-1, with 9 bases fitting TRBD1. Germline loops: CDR1 MNHNS, CDR2 SASEGT. V was pared by 0 bases and J by 4 bases, with 15 bases of the junction left unmatched. The CDR3 is 19 residues long. This CDR3 reads CASSEAKRDRVWGPTEAFF. The DNA of the CDR3 is TGTGCCAGCAGTGAAGCGAAACGGGACAGGGTGTGGGGCCCCACTGAAGCTTTCTTT.

This chain joins TRBV7-2 and TRBJ2-7; D gene uncertain. This CDR3 has 15 amino acids. The V gene lost 2 bases and the J gene lost 2 bases, with 13 bases spanning the gap. In germline, CDR1 is SGHTA, CDR2 FQGNSA. This chain's CDR3 is CASSLSVSTPYEQYF. CDR3 DNA sequence: TGTGCCAGCAGCTTATCGGTCTCGACTCCCTACGAGCAGTACTTC.

V is TRBV27 and J is TRBJ1-1; TRBD1 matches 8 bases. The CDR3 is 13 amino acids. V shed 8 bases and J 5 bases; nucleotides not matched to a gene: 7. Germline V lookup: CDR1 MNHEY, CDR2 SMNVEV (reference sequence). CDR3 sequence: CASGRQGWTEAFF. Here the CDR3 DNA reads TGTGCCAGCGGTAGACAGGGGTGGACTGAAGCTTTCTTT.

The genes are TRBV7-3 and TRBJ2-1, with 10 bases fitting TRBD2. The CDR3 extends over 14 amino acids. Germline values: CDR1 SGHTA, CDR2 FQGTGA. J lost 9 bases, V lost 5 bases, and 7 bases had no gene match. Here the CDR3 reads CASSLTSGKGEQFF. The CDR3 nucleotides are TGTGCCAGCAGCCTTACTAGCGGGAAAGGTGAGCAGTTCTTC.

The V gene is TRBV5-4, the J gene TRBJ1-2; TRBD1 aligns across 7 bases. The germline CDR1 and CDR2 sequences are SGHNT and YYREEE (reference sequence). This CDR3 has 13 amino acids. The trim removed 4 bases at V and 4 bases at J, leaving 4 bases unmatched. The CDR3 DNA follows: TGTGCCAGCAGCCCGGGACAGCCCTATGGCTACACCTTC. Protein product: CASSPGQPYGYTF.

CDR3 in DNA: TGTGCCAGCAGCTACTCTAGCGACAATGAGCAGTTCTTC. Translation: CASSYSSDNEQFF. The chain joins TRBV7-3 to TRBJ2-1, with D maybe TRBD2 (6 bases). Between the trimmed V and J ends, which lost 4 bases and 5 bases, there was a span of 9 bases. This CDR3 spans 13 amino acids. From germline, CDR1 is SGHTA and CDR2 FQGTGA.

This clone was seen a single time. V is TRBV5-4 and J is TRBJ2-7, with 7 bases lining up with TRBD1. V lost 4 bases and J lost 2; bases outside the gene matches: 9. The V gene's germline CDR1 is SGHNT and CDR2 YYREEE (reference sequence). CDR3 length equals 15 residues. In DNA, the CDR3 is TGTGCCAGCAGCACGCCGGGACAGACACCCTACGAGCAGTACTTC. Amino acids: CASSTPGQTPYEQYF.